The 26 T cell receptor beta chains presented below share a single source sample, sequenced in a study of blood T cell repertoires in COVID-19. TCRdb's copy holds only in-frame clones and misses some; the assay was immunoSEQ multiplex PCR. This table holds some 260,000 clones, approximately 88% found once. What was sequenced was peripheral blood. These receptors all come from a woman aged 30 to 39 with COVID-19, enrolled during active disease.

The V gene is TRBV3-1 (or the pseudogene TRBV3-2), the J gene TRBJ2-7; 7 positions match TRBD1. The CDR3 sequence is 13 residues long. Unmatched junction bases numbered 1, after V lost 4 bases and J lost 1 base. Germline loops: CDR1 LGHDT, CDR2 YNNKEL (reference sequence). In DNA, the CDR3 is TGTGCCAGCAGCCCGGGACAGTCCTACGAGCAGTACTTC. The encoded protein is CASSPGQSYEQYF.

The V call is TRBV28, the J call TRBJ2-1, with 10 bases that match TRBD1. V was clipped by 6 bases and J by 3 bases; unmatched bases: 5. The V gene's germline CDR1 is MDHEN and CDR2 SYDVKM. The CDR3 runs 15 residues. DNA of the CDR3: TGTGCCAGCAGCACCGGGACAGGGGACTACAATGAGCAGTTCTTC. It codes for CASSTGTGDYNEQFF. Using reference TRBV28 and TRBJ2-1 for the parts outside the CDR3, the full variable domain is DVKVTQSSRYLVKRTGEKVFLECVQDMDHENMFWYRQDPGLGLRLIYFSYDVKMKEKGDIPEGYSVSREKKERFSLILESASTNQTSMYLCASSTGTGDYNEQFFGPGTRLTVL.

This clone came up once. The CDR3 region is CASSFVRRRDYGYTF. In DNA form, the CDR3 reads TGTGCCAGCAGTTTCGTAAGGAGGAGAGACTATGGCTACACCTTC. V and J are TRBV28 and TRBJ1-2; D is unclear. The CDR3 is 15 residues long. Germline-derived CDR1 and CDR2 are MDHEN and SYDVKM. Trimming took off 3 bases at V and 3 bases at J, with 14 bases between the two ends.

The gene calls are TRBV5-5 and TRBJ2-1; 7 nucleotides line up with TRBD1. From germline, CDR1 is SGHKS and CDR2 YYEKEE (reference sequence). The V segment lost 0 bases and the J segment 7 bases; nucleotides outside the gene matches: 4. This CDR3 has 14 amino acids. The CDR3 nucleotides are TGTGCCAGCAGCTTGGGACAGGGACGGAATGAGCAGTTCTTC. Amino acids: CASSLGQGRNEQFF.

The CDR3 is CASSPQRGGYTF. The CDR3 DNA sequence: TGTGCCAGCAGCCCCCAGAGAGGAGGCTACACCTTC. This chain connects TRBV3-1 (or the pseudogene TRBV3-2) to TRBJ1-2; D remains ambiguous. Trimming pared 4 bases from V and 8 bases from J, leaving 11 bases between. This CDR3 is built from 12 residues. CDR1 and CDR2 (germline): LGHDT, YNNKEL (reference sequence).

The rearrangement joins TRBV10-2 to TRBJ1-6; a weak D match, TRBD1 (5 bases). The germline V gene has CDR1 WSHSY and CDR2 SAAADI. Trimming removed 5 bases from V and 3 bases from J, with 8 bases in between. The CDR3 is made up of 14 amino acids. As DNA, the CDR3 is TGCGCCAGCAGTCAGGACAACTATAATTCACCCCTCCACTTT. This encodes CASSQDNYNSPLHF.

The genes are TRBV4-1 and TRBJ1-1; D unclear. The V end lost 1 base, the J end lost 6 bases, and 9 bases lay between the germline ends. The CDR3 consists of 13 residues. CDR1 is MGHRA, CDR2 YSYEKL, per germline. The CDR3 loop is CASSQVAGPEAFF. CDR3 coding DNA: TGCGCCAGCAGCCAAGTTGCGGGCCCTGAAGCTTTCTTT.

The rearrangement joins TRBV4-2 to TRBJ2-3, with TRBD2 identical over 14 bases. Germline lookup yields CDR1 LGHNA and CDR2 YNFKEQ. The trim removed 4 bases at V and 1 base at J, leaving 16 bases unmatched. The CDR3 contains 21 residues. DNA for the CDR3: TGTGCCAGCAGCCCCGACCTTCCCACGGGACTAGCGGGGGTTGGCACAGATACGCAGTATTTT. Protein: CASSPDLPTGLAGVGTDTQYF.

V and J are TRBV7-2 and TRBJ1-5; weak D call: TRBD1 (5 bases). The V end was cut by 5 bases, the J end by 4 bases, with 12 bases between. The CDR3 extends over 14 amino acids. CDR1 and CDR2 from the germline V gene are SGHTA and FQGNSA. CDR3 nucleotides: TGTGCCAGCAGCCCTGGGCGGGGGAATCAGCCCCAGCATTTT. Translated: CASSPGRGNQPQHF.

This clone was observed once. The chain links TRBV11-1 to TRBJ1-2; 8 nucleotides align to TRBD1. After removal of 0 bases from V and 7 bases from J, the junction contained 7 bases not matched to a gene. Germline V gives CDR1 SGHAT, CDR2 FQDESV (reference sequence). The CDR3 extends over 15 amino acids. This chain's CDR3 is CASSLAPGQGVGYTF. In nucleotides, the CDR3 is TGTGCCAGCAGCTTAGCGCCCGGACAGGGAGTTGGCTACACCTTC. Full variable domain (outside the CDR3, taken from reference TRBV11-1 and TRBJ1-2): EAEVAQSPRYKITEKSQAVAFWCDPISGHATLYWYRQILGQGPELLVQFQDESVVDDSQLPKDRFSAERLKGVDSTLKIQPAELGDSAMYLCASSLAPGQGVGYTFGSGTRLTVV.

The chain combines TRBV11-2 with TRBJ2-7, with a tentative D call TRBD1 (5 bases). The germline gives CDR1 SGHAT, CDR2 FQNNGV. V lost 5 bases, J lost 2 bases, and 13 bases lay in between. CDR3 length: 14 residues. DNA of the CDR3: TGTGCCAGCAGCCCCGACAGATCACCCTACGAGCAGTACTTC. It translates to CASSPDRSPYEQYF.

This clone appeared once. The J gene is TRBJ1-1, the V gene TRBV5-1; D is undetermined. Trimming shortened V by 4 bases and J by 1 base, and 17 bases separated the two germline ends. CDR1 is SGHRS and CDR2 is YFSETQ in the germline V gene. CDR3 length: 16 residues. This CDR3 is CASSRVSLSENTEAFF. The CDR3 DNA reads as TGCGCCAGCAGCCGGGTCTCTCTGTCCGAGAACACTGAAGCTTTCTTT.

This chain links TRBV7-2 with TRBJ2-7; 8 nucleotides match TRBD2. Trimming took 5 bases from V and 2 from J; bases not matched to a gene: 5. This CDR3 has 14 amino acids. Germline-derived CDR1 and CDR2 are SGHTA and FQGNSA. The chain's CDR3 is CASSLSGAAYEQYF. The CDR3 DNA reads as TGTGCCAGCAGCCTTAGCGGGGCGGCCTACGAGCAGTACTTC.

This rearrangement joins TRBV4-2 to TRBJ2-2, with 7 bases fitting TRBD1. J was trimmed by 4 bases and V by 3 bases; bases with no gene match: 5. This CDR3 spans 15 amino acids. Germline V gene sequence: CDR1 LGHNA, CDR2 YNFKEQ. CDR3 in amino acids: CASSQVQGTTGELFF. In DNA form, the CDR3 reads TGTGCCAGCAGCCAGGTACAGGGGACCACCGGGGAGCTGTTTTTT.

The chain couples TRBV27 to TRBJ1-6; D is possibly TRBD1 (5 bases). The V and J ends lost 2 bases and 3 bases respectively, with 5 bases between them. The CDR3 runs 14 residues. The V gene's germline CDR1 is MNHEY and CDR2 SMNVEV (reference sequence). The CDR3 sequence is CASSLDSYNSPLHF. In DNA, the CDR3 is TGTGCCAGCAGTTTAGACAGCTATAATTCACCCCTCCACTTT.

This chain connects TRBV6-5 to TRBJ1-1; D not resolved. Trimming shortened V by 2 bases and J by 7 bases, and 11 bases separated the two germline ends. The CDR3 has 13 residues. From germline, CDR1 is MNHEY and CDR2 SVGAGI. The CDR3 loop reads CASSYGRLYEAFF. In nucleotides, the CDR3 is TGTGCCAGCAGTTACGGCAGACTTTATGAAGCTTTCTTT.

The rearrangement uses TRBV24-1 and TRBJ2-5; 13 bases agree with TRBD2. In germline, CDR1 is KGHDR, CDR2 SFDVKD. This CDR3 is built from 18 residues. V lost 0 bases, J lost 0 bases, and 3 bases stayed unmatched. DNA of the CDR3: TGTGCCACCAGTGATTTGCGGACTAGCGGGAGTGACCAAGAGACCCAGTACTTC. Its protein product is CATSDLRTSGSDQETQYF.

This clone was counted a few times. CDR3 nucleotides: TGTGCCAGCCCCGGACAGGACTCGCTCCGGAATCAGCCCCAGCATTTT. Its translation is CASPGQDSLRNQPQHF. The gene calls are TRBV27 and TRBJ1-5, with TRBD1 matching 7 bases. V was clipped by 8 bases and J by 4 bases; unmatched bases: 14. The germline gives CDR1 MNHEY, CDR2 SMNVEV (reference sequence). The CDR3 is 16 amino acids.

The gene calls are TRBV15 and TRBJ1-5; 11 nucleotides agree with TRBD1. There are 15 residues in the CDR3. Looked up from germline, CDR1 is LNHNV and CDR2 is YYDKDF (reference sequence). V lost 3 bases to trimming and J lost 5 bases; unmatched junction nucleotides: 3. CDR3 in DNA: TGTGCCACCAGCAGGGGACAGGGGGGTTATCAGCCCCAGCATTTT. Protein product: CATSRGQGGYQPQHF.

J is TRBJ2-7 and V is TRBV6-5, with D hard to call. The V end lost 0 bases, the J end lost 3 bases, and 12 bases lay between the germline ends. The CDR3 spans 15 residues. CDR1 is MNHEY, CDR2 SVGAGI, per germline. The CDR3 nucleotides are TGTGCCAGCAGTTACTCGGCACAGTTGCACTACGAGCAGTACTTC. It specifies CASSYSAQLHYEQYF.

The table lists this clone with a few counts. The V and J genes are TRBV7-2 and TRBJ1-1, with 8 bases lining up with TRBD1. V lost 4 bases to trimming and J lost 5 bases; unmatched junction nucleotides: 3. Germline CDR1 is SGHTA and CDR2 is FQGNSA. This CDR3 is 13 amino acids long. CDR3 loop: CASSSDRVTEAFF. Here the CDR3 DNA reads TGTGCCAGCAGCTCGGACAGGGTAACTGAAGCTTTCTTT.

The chain has TRBV27 and TRBJ2-5, with TRBD2 matching 7 bases. The germline V gene encodes CDR1 MNHEY and CDR2 SMNVEV (reference sequence). The CDR3 loop spans 17 amino acids. J was trimmed by 0 bases and V by 0 bases; bases with no gene match: 7. The CDR3 loop reads CASSLSGGTTNQETQYF. As DNA, the CDR3 is TGTGCCAGCAGTTTATCGGGGGGGACTACCAACCAAGAGACCCAGTACTTC.

The V call is TRBV7-2, the J call TRBJ1-4, with a tentative D call TRBD1 (6 bases). CDR1 and CDR2 (germline): SGHTA, FQGNSA. This CDR3 comprises 16 residues. Trimming stripped 2 bases from V and 3 bases from J, with 13 bases between. The CDR3 region is CASSLQGRAPNEKLFF. CDR3 coding DNA: TGTGCCAGCAGCTTACAGGGGAGGGCCCCTAATGAAAAACTGTTTTTT.

This chain connects TRBV4-2 to TRBJ2-7; 7 bases agree with TRBD1. Trimming cost V 1 base and J 10 bases; bases outside gene matches: 16. The CDR3 sequence is 16 residues long. The germline V gene encodes CDR1 LGHNA and CDR2 YNFKEQ. The CDR3: CASSQAAGTVVGVQYF. CDR3 coding DNA: TGTGCCAGCAGCCAAGCAGCCGGGACAGTAGTGGGGGTACAGTACTTC.

The V and J genes are TRBV4-3 and TRBJ2-3, with 9 bases identical to TRBD2. The CDR3 has 16 amino acids. Per the germline V gene, CDR1 is LGHNA and CDR2 is YSLEER. V lost 0 bases and J lost 1; bases outside the gene matches: 2. The CDR3 loop is CASSQDERGGTDTQYF. The CDR3 region has the DNA TGCGCCAGCAGCCAAGATGAGCGGGGGGGCACAGATACGCAGTATTTT.

The chain recombines TRBV5-4 with TRBJ2-1; D is ambiguous. The CDR3 consists of 12 residues. Trimming cost V 2 bases and J 7 bases, with 7 bases left between them. Germline V gene data show CDR1 as SGHNT and CDR2 as YYREEE (reference sequence). DNA of the CDR3: TGTGCCAGCAGCTTTACAGCTAATGAGCAGTTCTTC. It yields the protein CASSFTANEQFF.